The 27 T cell receptor beta chains listed next were all sequenced from one sample in a study of blood T cell repertoires in COVID-19. Sequenced by immunoSEQ multiplex PCR; TCRdb stores in-frame clones only, minus some. The data hold about 44,000 clones, with 75% to 90% observed a single time. The sample comprised peripheral blood. These receptors originate from a woman aged 35 to 49 with acute or convalescent COVID-19.

This clone was seen once. Other DNA variants within this sample encode the same CDR3. The genes are TRBV2 and TRBJ2-3; 10 bases line up with TRBD2. V trimming: 7 bases; J trimming: 2 bases; junction bases outside the gene matches: 6. Germline lookup yields CDR1 SNHLY and CDR2 FYNNEI. The CDR3 is 15 residues long. CDR3 amino acids: CASTRTSGNTDTQYF. Written as DNA, the CDR3 is TGTGCCAGCACGAGGACTAGCGGCAACACAGATACGCAGTATTTT.

The chain combines TRBV7-2 with TRBJ1-2; no definite D call. CDR1 and CDR2 (germline): SGHTA, FQGNSA. The CDR3 length is 14 residues. V was shortened by 1 base and J by 4 bases, with 10 bases between the two germline ends. This chain's CDR3 is CASSLDRGVYGYTF. CDR3 bases: TGTGCCAGCAGCTTAGACCGGGGAGTCTATGGCTACACCTTC.

The chain joins TRBV29-1 to TRBJ2-2; the D gene is possibly TRBD1 (5 bases). In germline, CDR1 is SQVTM, CDR2 ANQGSEA. The CDR3 runs to 11 residues. Deletions cut 4 bases from V and 5 bases from J, with 5 bases between. The CDR3 nucleotides read TGCAGCGTTGCAGGGACCGGGGAGCTGTTTTTT. It translates to CSVAGTGELFF.

Notes on this clone: The junction shows a germline mismatch at one end, possibly a read error. This rearrangement joins TRBV20-1 to TRBJ2-7, with D perhaps matching TRBD1 (5 bases). The germline V gene has CDR1 DFQATT and CDR2 SNEGSKA (reference sequence). This CDR3 is built from 8 residues. CDR3 sequence (DNA): TGCAGTGCTAGTGATGACAGCTTC. It translates to CSASDDSF.

The chain uses TRBV3-1 (or the pseudogene TRBV3-2) and TRBJ2-3; D is unresolved. The CDR3 totals 14 residues. Germline V gives CDR1 LGHDT, CDR2 YNNKEL (reference sequence). Trimming shortened V by 10 bases and J by 2 bases, and 16 bases separated the two germline ends. In nucleotides, the CDR3 is TGTGCCACTTCGAGGCCAGCCTACACAGATACGCAGTATTTT. It codes for CATSRPAYTDTQYF.

The chain couples TRBV6-5 to TRBJ2-7; TRBD1 matches 11 bases. CDR3 size: 16 residues. V trimming: 2 bases; J trimming: 2 bases; junction bases outside the gene matches: 5. The germline V gene has CDR1 MNHEY and CDR2 SVGAGI. The CDR3 reads CASSYRTGGRTYEQYF. The CDR3, as DNA: TGTGCCAGCAGTTACCGGACAGGGGGCCGGACCTACGAGCAGTACTTC.

As DNA, the CDR3 is TGTGCCAGCAGAATGTCTTATGACAGGGGGGAAAAACTGTTTTTT. Its protein is CASRMSYDRGEKLFF. J is TRBJ1-4 and V is TRBV6-5, with 9 bases matching TRBD1. Per the germline V gene, CDR1 is MNHEY and CDR2 is SVGAGI. V lost 6 bases to trimming and J lost 8 bases; unmatched junction nucleotides: 10. The CDR3 length is 15 residues.

V and J are TRBV5-1 and TRBJ1-6, with a tentative D call TRBD1 (5 bases). Deletions cut 0 bases from V and 10 bases from J, with 11 bases between. Germline CDR1 SGHRS, CDR2 YFSETQ. The CDR3 totals 14 residues. CDR3 in amino acids: CASSLEQGQSPLHF. As DNA, the CDR3 is TGCGCCAGCAGCTTGGAGCAGGGCCAATCACCCCTCCACTTT.

The V call is TRBV27, the J call TRBJ1-2; D possibly corresponds to TRBD1 (5 bases). The CDR3 contains 15 residues. Looked up from germline, CDR1 is MNHEY and CDR2 is SMNVEV (reference sequence). The germline V and J ends were trimmed by 2 bases and 1 base, with 11 bases remaining between them. The CDR3 DNA follows: TGTGCCAGCAGTTTAAGGGGCAGCCTTAACTATGGCTACACCTTC. Amino acid sequence: CASSLRGSLNYGYTF.

The rearrangement links TRBV28 to TRBJ2-7; 8 nucleotides align to TRBD2. Trimming removed 7 bases from V and 5 bases from J; junction bases left unmatched: 10. Germline V gene lookup returns CDR1 MDHEN and CDR2 SYDVKM. The CDR3 spans 14 residues. This chain's CDR3 is CASKGSGRSDEQYF. The CDR3 DNA follows: TGTGCCAGCAAGGGCAGCGGGAGATCCGACGAGCAGTACTTC.

This clone has just a few counts. The chain joins TRBV28 to TRBJ2-7; TRBD2 matches 9 bases. Per the germline V gene, CDR1 is MDHEN and CDR2 is SYDVKM. The J segment lost 4 bases and the V segment lost 5 bases, leaving 12 bases of the junction unmatched. The CDR3 runs 16 residues. DNA of the CDR3: TGTGCCAGCAGTGTGGGGGCGGCTAGCGGGGATTACGAGCAGTACTTC. This encodes CASSVGAASGDYEQYF. Filled out from reference TRBV28 and TRBJ2-7, the complete variable domain reads DVKVTQSSRYLVKRTGEKVFLECVQDMDHENMFWYRQDPGLGLRLIYFSYDVKMKEKGDIPEGYSVSREKKERFSLILESASTNQTSMYLCASSVGAASGDYEQYFGPGTRLTVT.

The sample holds one count of this clone. This chain uses TRBV28 with TRBJ1-1, with D unresolved. Germline V lookup: CDR1 MDHEN, CDR2 SYDVKM. The CDR3 totals 11 residues. V lost 8 bases, J lost 1 base, and 5 bases lay in between. The CDR3 region has the DNA TGTGCCAGCGGCCCGAACACTGAAGCTTTCTTT. Amino acid sequence: CASGPNTEAFF.

This chain joins TRBV4-3 and TRBJ1-1, with TRBD1 as a possible D gene (6 bases). This CDR3 contains 14 residues. V was shortened by 2 bases and J by 5 bases, with 12 bases between the two germline ends. Germline CDR1 and CDR2: LGHNA and YSLEER. The CDR3 sequence: CASSQQGLGTEAFF. CDR3 coding DNA: TGCGCCAGCAGCCAACAGGGGTTAGGTACTGAAGCTTTCTTT.

The chain carries TRBV5-5 and TRBJ1-3, with D possibly matching TRBD1 (5 bases). CDR3 length: 15 amino acids. CDR1 and CDR2 from the germline V gene are SGHKS and YYEKEE (reference sequence). Trimming took 2 bases from V and 4 from J, leaving 13 bases between them. The CDR3 reads CASSLFGQEGNTIYF. The CDR3 DNA reads TGTGCCAGCAGCTTATTTGGACAAGAGGGAAACACCATATATTTT.

The chain combines TRBV12-3 or TRBV12-4 with TRBJ1-3; D is possibly TRBD1 (6 bases). The CDR3 loop spans 13 amino acids. V was trimmed by 7 bases and J by 3 bases, leaving 10 bases between them. Here the CDR3 reads CASITGYGNTIYF. The CDR3 DNA reads TGTGCCAGCATTACAGGGTATGGAAACACCATATATTTT.

The V gene is TRBV10-3, the J gene TRBJ2-3; perhaps TRBD1 as D (5 bases). The ends were cut back, 4 bases at V and 4 bases at J, with 15 bases in the middle. The CDR3 consists of 15 residues. The V gene's germline CDR1 is ENHRY and CDR2 SYGVKD. The DNA of the CDR3 is TGTGCCATCAGTGTGGCTGCCAGGGTCCCAGATACGCAGTATTTT. Translated: CAISVAARVPDTQYF.

The chain links TRBV10-3 to TRBJ2-2, with D maybe TRBD2 (5 bases). CDR3 length: 12 amino acids. Germline V gene data show CDR1 as ENHRY and CDR2 as SYGVKD. The V end was cut by 10 bases, the J end by 1 base, with 7 bases between. Here the CDR3 reads CATAGNTGELFF. The CDR3 nucleotides read TGTGCCACCGCGGGGAACACCGGGGAGCTGTTTTTT.

V gene TRBV25-1 combines with J gene TRBJ2-2; 8 positions agree with TRBD2. J gave up 5 bases and V 8 bases, and 13 bases lay outside the gene matches. The CDR3 is 16 amino acids. Looked up from germline, CDR1 is MGHDK and CDR2 is SYGVNS. The CDR3 DNA is TGTGCCAGCGCAAGGGTCCGGGGGGGCCTAACCGGGGAGCTGTTTTTT. It translates to CASARVRGGLTGELFF.

The chain combines TRBV6-5 with TRBJ1-5; 7 bases align to TRBD1. J lost 7 bases, V lost 4 bases, and 4 bases had no gene match. The CDR3 covers 13 residues. Germline-derived CDR1 and CDR2 are MNHEY and SVGAGI. The chain's CDR3 is CASSSRDRQPQHF. The CDR3 nucleotides read TGTGCCAGCAGTTCTCGGGACAGACAGCCCCAGCATTTT.

The V gene is TRBV13, the J gene TRBJ2-3; 9 bases fit TRBD2. Germline loops: CDR1 PRHDT, CDR2 FYEKMQ (reference sequence). CDR3 length equals 14 residues. V shed 5 bases, J shed 6 bases, and the junction held 6 bases outside the gene matches. The CDR3 reads CASSGSGRKDTQYF. CDR3 coding DNA: TGTGCCAGCAGCGGTAGCGGGAGAAAGGATACGCAGTATTTT.

This sequence joins TRBV11-3 and TRBJ2-1, with 11 bases fitting TRBD2. Trimming cost V 5 bases and J 3 bases; bases outside gene matches: 3. Per germline, CDR1 SGHNT and CDR2 YENEEA. CDR3 size: 15 residues. CDR3 amino acids: CASSPGTSGYNEQFF. DNA of the CDR3: TGTGCCAGCAGCCCCGGGACTAGCGGCTACAATGAGCAGTTCTTC.

This chain links TRBV10-3 with TRBJ1-6, with D perhaps matching TRBD1 (5 bases). CDR1 ENHRY and CDR2 SYGVKD come from the germline V gene. V lost 2 bases and J 5 bases, leaving 10 bases between the germline ends. This CDR3 has 15 residues. The CDR3 reads CAISERTPNNSPLHF. CDR3 sequence (DNA): TGTGCCATCAGTGAGAGGACACCCAATAATTCACCCCTCCACTTT.

The chain couples TRBV19 to TRBJ1-6; a weak D match, TRBD1 (5 bases). This CDR3 contains 18 residues. The V end lost 5 bases, the J end lost 3 bases, and 20 bases lay between the germline ends. CDR1 and CDR2 from the germline V gene are LNHDA and SQIVND (reference sequence). In nucleotides, the CDR3 is TGTGCCAGTAGTCTTACTCGGACCCTCAGGGACTATAATTCACCCCTCCACTTT. Translating gives CASSLTRTLRDYNSPLHF.

V gene TRBV7-3 combines with J gene TRBJ2-1; D possibly corresponds to TRBD1 (6 bases). This CDR3 comprises 14 residues. CDR1 SGHTA and CDR2 FQGTGA come from the germline V gene. The ends were cut back, 3 bases at V and 2 bases at J, with 8 bases in the middle. CDR3 bases: TGTGCCAGCAGCTTGGGGACACCCTACAATGAGCAGTTCTTC. This encodes CASSLGTPYNEQFF.

The V and J genes are TRBV5-6 and TRBJ1-1; D may be TRBD1 (6 bases). Germline V lookup: CDR1 SGHDT, CDR2 YYEEEE. This CDR3 contains 15 residues. V lost 3 bases, J lost 3 bases, and 15 bases lay in between. The CDR3 DNA is TGTGCCAGCAGCTCCTACGGACCAGGGGACACTGAAGCTTTCTTT. Translation gives CASSSYGPGDTEAFF.

The V gene is TRBV30, the J gene TRBJ2-1, with 8 nucleotides matching TRBD2. Germline CDR1 and CDR2: GTSNPN and SVGIG (reference sequence). The CDR3 is 16 residues long. The ends lost 0 bases at V and 4 bases at J; junction bases unmatched: 8. The CDR3 DNA sequence: TGTGCCTGGAGTGTACAGGTGACTAGCGTGTACAATGAGCAGTTCTTC. Translating it yields CAWSVQVTSVYNEQFF.

The chain recombines TRBV28 with TRBJ2-5, with TRBD2 matching over 9 bases. V lost 5 bases and J lost 4; bases outside the gene matches: 5. This CDR3 comprises 14 residues. Germline V gene lookup returns CDR1 MDHEN and CDR2 SYDVKM. CDR3 protein: CASSRREGAETQYF. CDR3 coding DNA: TGTGCCAGCAGTCGGCGGGAGGGAGCAGAGACCCAGTACTTC.